This TCR beta chain comes out of a study of regulatory T cells in long-lasting Graves disease. Concerning this clonotype: Antigen unknown.

Regarding the study as a whole: TRBV28 was favored in persistent disease, as were TRBJ1-2 and TRBJ2-5.

As for time point: newly diagnosed GD, antithyroid drugs for less than 3 months. From PBMCs, RNA was extracted and then used to make the TCR library. In Xi'an, China, an endocrinology department was the source of patients. A volume of approximately 9 milliliters of peripheral blood was collected in EDTA tubes. V lost 4 bases and J 2 bases, leaving 15 bases between the germline ends. This CDR3 spans 15 amino acids. Through Arm-PCR of CDR3 regions and iRepertoire HTBI primers, TCR beta libraries were built. Original data processing: Analysis of the samples identified roughly 62 TRBV and 14 TRBJ segments. TCRdb passed the multiplex PCR reads through MiXCR, listing each CDR3 protein once. TCRdb assigned the V and J calls; the authors' analysis was not used. The profile shows about 300,000 distinct CDR3 sequences, more than 15% of them singletons.

V gene TRBV12-3 or TRBV12-4 combines with J gene TRBJ2-7, with D maybe TRBD1 (5 bases). The sequence was obtained from a female donor with Graves disease. The sample here was peripheral blood mononuclear cells (PBMCs), taken at new diagnosis, from a patient treated with antithyroid drugs. The CDR3 coding sequence is TGTGCCAGCAGTTCCCAGGTAGGGGTGCCCTACGAGCAGTACTTC. It encodes CASSSQVGVPYEQYF.